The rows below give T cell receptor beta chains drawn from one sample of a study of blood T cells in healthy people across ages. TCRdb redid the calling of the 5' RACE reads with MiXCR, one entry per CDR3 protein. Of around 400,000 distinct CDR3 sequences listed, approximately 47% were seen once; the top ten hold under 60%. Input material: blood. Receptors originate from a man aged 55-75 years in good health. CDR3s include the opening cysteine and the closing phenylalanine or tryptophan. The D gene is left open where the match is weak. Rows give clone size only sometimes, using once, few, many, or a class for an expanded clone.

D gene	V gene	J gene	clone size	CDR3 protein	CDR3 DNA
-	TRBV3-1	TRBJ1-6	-	CASSHRGSSPLHF	TGTGCCAGCAGCCACAGGGGAAGCTCACCCCTCCACTTT
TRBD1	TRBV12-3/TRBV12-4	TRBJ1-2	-	CASRQTGGTGGYTF	TGTGCCAGCAGGCAGACAGGGGGCACGGGAGGCTACACCTTC
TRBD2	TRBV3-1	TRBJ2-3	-	CASSQVVGGRPLYF	TGTGCCAGCAGCCAAGTGGTGGGCGGGAGGCCACTGTATTTT
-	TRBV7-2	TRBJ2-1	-	CASSAGQIQETQFF	TGTGCCAGCAGCGCGGGACAGATACAAGAGACCCAGTTCTTC
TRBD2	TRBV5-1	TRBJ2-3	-	CASCMAGLAGDTQYF	TGCGCCAGCTGTATGGCAGGACTAGCGGGAGATACGCAGTATTTT
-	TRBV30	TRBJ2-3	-	CAWSVEGRDTQYF	TGTGCCTGGAGTGTAGAAGGGCGAGATACGCAGTATTTT
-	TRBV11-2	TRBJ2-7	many	CASSLDLGTEQYF	TGTGCCAGCAGCTTAGACCTCGGAACCGAGCAGTACTTC
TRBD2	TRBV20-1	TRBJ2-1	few	CSARDLAGLHNNEQFF	TGCAGTGCTAGAGATCTAGCGGGCCTGCACAACAATGAGCAGTTCTTC
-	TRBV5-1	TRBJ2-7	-	CASSLIGSSYEQYF	TGCGCCAGCAGCTTGATAGGGAGCTCCTACGAGCAGTACTTC
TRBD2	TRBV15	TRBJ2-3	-	CATSRWDYRNTDTQYF	TGTGCCACCAGCAGATGGGACTACCGGAACACAGATACGCAGTATTTT
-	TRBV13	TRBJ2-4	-	CASSVKGLPQPYF	TGTGCCAGCAGCGTAAAAGGCCTCCCTCAGCCGTACTTC
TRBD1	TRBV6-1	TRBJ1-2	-	CASSEAQWTGRGYTF	TGTGCCAGCAGTGAAGCGCAGTGGACAGGCAGGGGCTACACCTTC
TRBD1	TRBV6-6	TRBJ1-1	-	CASHGQVHTEAFF	TGTGCCAGCCATGGACAGGTCCACACTGAAGCTTTCTTT
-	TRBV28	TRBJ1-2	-	CASRDLGYTF	TGTGCCAGCAGGGACTTAGGCTACACCTTC
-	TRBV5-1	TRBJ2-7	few	CASSDPRDNYEQYF	TGCGCCAGCAGCGACCCTCGGGACAACTACGAGCAGTACTTC
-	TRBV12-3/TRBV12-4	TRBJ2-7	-	CASSLADDGTGEQYF	TGTGCCAGCAGTTTAGCGGACGACGGGACGGGCGAGCAGTACTTC
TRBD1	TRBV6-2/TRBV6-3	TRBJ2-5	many	CASSWDRGLETQYF	TGTGCCAGCAGTTGGGACAGGGGGCTTGAGACCCAGTACTTC
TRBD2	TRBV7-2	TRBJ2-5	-	CASSLLLAGVGETQYF	TGTGCCAGCAGCTTACTACTAGCGGGAGTAGGGGAGACCCAGTACTTC
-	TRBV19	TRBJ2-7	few	CASSPDGLGYEQYF	TGTGCCAGTAGCCCGGATGGGTTGGGTTACGAGCAGTACTTC
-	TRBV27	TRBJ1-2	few	CASSPLGRVYGYTF	TGTGCCAGCAGTCCTTTAGGCAGGGTCTATGGCTACACCTTC
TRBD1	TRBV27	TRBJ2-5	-	CASSLSPTDRVGAQYF	TGTGCCAGCAGTTTATCCCCCACCGACAGGGTGGGTGCCCAGTACTTC
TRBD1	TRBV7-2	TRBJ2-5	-	CASSRQTGGQETQYF	TGTGCCAGCAGCCGCCAGACAGGGGGGCAAGAGACCCAGTACTTC
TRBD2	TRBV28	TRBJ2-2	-	CASSSGLGTRDTGELFF	TGTGCCAGCAGTTCGGGCTTGGGGACTAGGGACACCGGGGAGCTGTTTTTT
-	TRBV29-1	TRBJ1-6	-	CSARTSYNSPLHF	TGCAGCGCCCGGACCTCCTATAATTCACCCCTCCACTTT
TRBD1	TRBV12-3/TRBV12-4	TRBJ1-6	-	CASAPGQGAGSPLHF	TGTGCCAGCGCCCCGGGACAGGGGGCGGGATCACCCCTCCACTTT
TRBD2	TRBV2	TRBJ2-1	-	CASSEALSGGATEQFF	TGTGCCAGCAGTGAAGCGCTGAGCGGGGGGGCCACTGAGCAGTTCTTC
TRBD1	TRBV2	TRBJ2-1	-	CASMNRGSVLRYNEQFF	TGTGCCAGCATGAACAGGGGGTCGGTACTTAGATACAATGAGCAGTTCTTC
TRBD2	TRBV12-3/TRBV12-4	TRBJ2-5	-	CASSPIAGGLGTQYF	TGTGCCAGCAGCCCAATAGCGGGGGGGCTAGGGACCCAGTACTTC
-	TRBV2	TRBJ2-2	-	CASSWTVTGELFF	TGTGCCAGCAGCTGGACAGTCACCGGGGAGCTGTTTTTT
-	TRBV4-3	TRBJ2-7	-	CACSQGISNYEQYF	TGCGCCTGCAGCCAAGGTATTTCTAACTACGAGCAGTACTTC
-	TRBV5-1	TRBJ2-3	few	CASSRFLERTDTQYF	TGCGCCAGCAGCCGATTCCTAGAACGCACAGATACGCAGTATTTT
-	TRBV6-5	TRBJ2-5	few	CASSYPSRGGETQYF	TGTGCCAGCAGTTACCCTAGTCGAGGAGGGGAGACCCAGTACTTC
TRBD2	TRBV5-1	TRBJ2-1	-	CASSLEGTSVGDEQFF	TGCGCCAGCAGCTTGGAGGGGACTAGCGTCGGGGATGAGCAGTTCTTC
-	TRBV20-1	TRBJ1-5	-	CSVSSTAGEDQPQHF	TGCAGTGTGTCGTCAACGGCAGGGGAGGACCAGCCCCAGCATTTT
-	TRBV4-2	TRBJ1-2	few	CASSQALSPGPSGYTF	TGTGCCAGCAGCCAAGCCCTGTCCCCGGGCCCCTCGGGCTACACCTTC
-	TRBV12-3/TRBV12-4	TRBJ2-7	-	CASSLTPVSSYEQYF	TGTGCCAGCAGTTTGACACCCGTTAGCTCCTACGAGCAGTACTTC
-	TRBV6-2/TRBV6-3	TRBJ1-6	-	CASSYPQPGHRLALHF	TGTGCCAGCAGTTATCCCCAACCGGGACATCGATTGGCCCTCCACTTT
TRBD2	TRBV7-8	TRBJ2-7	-	CASSFLAGGPNEQYF	TGTGCCAGCAGCTTCCTAGCGGGGGGGCCCAATGAGCAGTACTTC
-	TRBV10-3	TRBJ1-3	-	CAISEGGDTIYF	TGTGCCATCAGTGAGGGTGGGGACACCATATATTTT
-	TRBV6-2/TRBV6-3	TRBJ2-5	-	CASSYLDLINEQYF	TGTGCCAGCAGTTACCTCGACCTAATTAATGAGCAGTACTTC
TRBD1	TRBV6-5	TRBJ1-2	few	CASSYRDRAGGYTF	TGTGCCAGCAGTTACCGGGACAGGGCGGGTGGCTACACCTTC
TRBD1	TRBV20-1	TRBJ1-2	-	CSARDLARGSYGYTF	TGCAGTGCTAGAGATCTCGCCAGGGGGTCCTATGGCTACACCTTC
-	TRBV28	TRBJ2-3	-	CASSSPLRGTDTQYF	TGTGCCAGCAGTTCCCCACTAAGGGGCACAGATACGCAGTATTTT
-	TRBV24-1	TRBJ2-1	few	CATSPGAYNEQFF	TGTGCCACTTCGCCGGGGGCCTACAATGAGCAGTTCTTC
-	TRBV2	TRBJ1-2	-	CASSETRGLGGGYTF	TGTGCCAGCAGTGAAACACGGGGCCTTGGAGGTGGCTACACCTTC
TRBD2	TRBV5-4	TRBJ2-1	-	CASSFPRAGGNEQFF	TGTGCCAGCAGCTTTCCCCGGGCGGGGGGCAATGAGCAGTTCTTC